A single T cell receptor beta chain is shown here with its context. These data originate in a study of blood T cell repertoires in COVID-19. Study information: COVID-19 samples, acute and convalescent, were from the United States, Italy and Spain. PBMCs, B-cell-depleted T cells, or T cells were the source of the cDNA or gDNA that made up the material.

The Seattle patients joined while their infection was active and were tracked longitudinally afterward. This CDR3 comprises 13 residues. J gave up 8 bases and V 7 bases, and 10 bases lay outside the gene matches. The germline V gene has CDR1 MDHEN and CDR2 SYDVKM. In the original workflow: Researchers report that nucleated cell counts were estimated from reference gene primer amplification. Data came from immunoSEQ multiplex PCR; TCRdb stores just in-frame clones and leaves some out. The D gene and trimming were derived from the DNA, and the V and J assignments and clone size from that table. Seen here are about 410,000 clones, 89% observed once, and the top ten hold less than 2%.

The chain carries TRBV28 and TRBJ1-2, with TRBD1 matching 7 bases. The sample was peripheral blood. This clonotype originated in a woman aged 40 to 55 with COVID-19, enrolled during active disease. The CDR3 DNA reads as TGTGCCAGCACCTTAGACAGGGTCGAAGGCTACACCTTC. Its protein product is CASTLDRVEGYTF.